A selection of T cell receptor beta chains follows, all from one sample in a study of T cell changes during pregnancy in multiple sclerosis. This table comes from immunoSEQ multiplex PCR, and its TCRdb copy is limited to in-frame clones, with some not included. Of around 85,000 clones listed, around 93% are singletons. Sequences were derived from PBMCs, sampled in the first trimester of pregnancy. The receptors originated from a female donor in good health, serving as a control in a pregnancy study. Some clones in this sample may be carry-over from other donors' samples. The CDR3 runs from the conserved cysteine through the conserved F or W. D genes are given only for firm matches. A clone size is listed for some rows: how often the clone was seen (once, few, many), or a class if it is expanded.

-,TRBJ1-4,-,TRBV6-1,TGTGCCAGCAGTGAATTTACAACTAATGAAAAACTGTTTTTT,CASSEFTTNEKLFF
-,TRBJ2-7,-,TRBV27,TGTGCCAGCAGTTTAGCAGAACACTCCTACGAGCAGTACTTC,CASSLAEHSYEQYF
-,TRBJ2-3,-,TRBV7-9,TGTGCCAGCAGCCCCCTGGGGGGTACAGATACGCAGTATTTT,CASSPLGGTDTQYF
-,TRBJ2-7,-,TRBV7-8,TGTGCCAGCAGCTCAATCGGGACTTCCTACGAGCAGTACTTC,CASSSIGTSYEQYF
-,TRBJ1-6,TRBD1,TRBV6-1,TGTGCCAGCAGTGAATTGGACAGGGGGTCACCCCTCCACTTT,CASSELDRGSPLHF
-,TRBJ1-6,-,TRBV7-2,TGTGCCAGCAGTTTGACAGCTAACAATTCACCCCTCCACTTT,CASSLTANNSPLHF
-,TRBJ1-5,-,TRBV7-2,TGTGCCAGCAGCTTAGGACAGTCATATCAGCCCCAGCATTTT,CASSLGQSYQPQHF
-,TRBJ1-2,-,TRBV28,TGTGCCAGCAGTTTTCTACAGGGTGGTGGCTACACCTTC,CASSFLQGGGYTF
once,TRBJ2-1,-,TRBV6-5,TGTGCCAGCAGTTACTCCCGGACAGGGAGGGATGAGCAGTTCTTC,CASSYSRTGRDEQFF
-,TRBJ2-7,TRBD1,TRBV11-2,TGTGCCAGCAGCTTTAGGGGTGCAGGGGGCTTTCCCTACGAGCAGTACTTC,CASSFRGAGGFPYEQYF
-,TRBJ2-1,-,TRBV12-5,TGTGCTAGTGGGCCATTACAGGGCAATGAGCAGTTCTTC,CASGPLQGNEQFF
-,TRBJ2-1,-,TRBV4-1,TGCGCCAGCAGCCAAGGTGTACGGAGCGGAAAGTACAATGAGCAGTTCTTC,CASSQGVRSGKYNEQFF
-,TRBJ1-2,-,TRBV6-4,TGTGCCAGCCCCACCAAAACTAAACCATACAACTATGGCTACACCTTC,CASPTKTKPYNYGYTF
-,TRBJ1-2,-,TRBV4-1,TGCGCCAGCAGCCAAGATAACAGGGTGTATGGCTACACCTTC,CASSQDNRVYGYTF
-,TRBJ1-5,-,TRBV6-1,TGTGCCAGCACCGGGGATAGCAATCAGCCCCAGCATTTT,CASTGDSNQPQHF
-,TRBJ2-1,TRBD2,TRBV5-1,TGCGCCAGCAGCCCAGGACTAGCGGACGACAATGAGCAGTTCTTC,CASSPGLADDNEQFF
-,TRBJ2-7,TRBD1,TRBV19,TGTGCCAGTAGTACCCGGGACAGCCGGGCGAACGAGCAGTACTTC,CASSTRDSRANEQYF
-,TRBJ2-7,-,TRBV28,TGTGCCAGCAGTCCCGAATGGGCCTCCTACGAGCAGTACTTC,CASSPEWASYEQYF
-,TRBJ2-7,-,TRBV28,TGTGCCAGCGGACTTGCAGAGCCCGAGCAGTACTTC,CASGLAEPEQYF
-,TRBJ1-5,-,TRBV7-8,TGTGCCAGCACCAACAGGGTAGTGGATCAGCCCCAGCATTTT,CASTNRVVDQPQHF
-,TRBJ2-5,TRBD1,TRBV7-9,TGTGCCAGCAGCTTTCGGCAGGGGGCACCAGAGACCCAGTACTTC,CASSFRQGAPETQYF
-,TRBJ2-7,-,TRBV10-3,TGTGCCACCCATAGGGGGAGGGAAGACGAGCAGTACTTC,CATHRGREDEQYF
-,TRBJ2-7,-,TRBV12-1,TGTGCCAGCAGCTTTGTCCCCCTCACTAGCGGGAGGTGTAACGAGCAGTACTTC,CASSFVPLTSGRCNEQYF
-,TRBJ2-5,TRBD1,TRBV2,TGTGCCAGCACCCAGGACAGGGCCCAAGAGACCCAGTACTTC,CASTQDRAQETQYF
-,TRBJ2-7,-,TRBV27,TGTGCCAGCAGCCCCGGGGTGCGCTACGAGCAGTACTTC,CASSPGVRYEQYF
once,TRBJ2-3,-,TRBV5-6,TGTGCCAGCAGCTCAATTACAAGTAGCACAGATACGCAGTATTTT,CASSSITSSTDTQYF
-,TRBJ2-7,-,TRBV5-6,TGTGCCAGCAGCTTTGACACCCCTCGCGAGCAGTACTTC,CASSFDTPREQYF